This T cell receptor (beta chain) was obtained from a study of T cell repertoires in cytomegalovirus infection. Study details: Matching HLA type and CMV infection were both indicated by public TCR beta signatures.

Trimming stripped 2 bases from V and 1 base from J, with 13 bases between. The CDR3 contains 16 residues. CDR1 and CDR2 from the germline V gene are SGHVS and FNYEAQ. TCRdb passed the reads through MiXCR, listing each CDR3 protein once. The table shows approximately 700,000 distinct CDR3 sequences, with about 40% occurring only once. Study-wide points: Public TCR beta family frequency separated CMV-and-HLA carriers, including in an independent cohort. Within the response measured ex vivo, HLA-C-restricted CMV-specific TCR beta clonotypes were dominant.

To note about this clonotype: Antigen specificity is unknown.

This clonotype was obtained from a human donor in good health (CMV status not recorded). Some clones in this sample may be carry-over from other donors' samples. The rearrangement uses TRBV7-6 and TRBJ2-3, with D perhaps TRBD1 (5 bases). The sequencing input was PBMCs. The chain's CDR3 is CASSLSTGARTDTQYF. CDR3 nucleotides: TGTGCCAGCAGCTTAAGTACAGGCGCCCGCACAGATACGCAGTATTTT. The full variable domain, in which reference TRBV7-6 and TRBJ2-3 provide the parts outside the CDR3, is GAGVSQSPRYKVTKRGQDVALRCDPISGHVSLYWYRQALGQGPEFLTYFNYEAQQDKSGLPNDRFSAERPEGSISTLTIQRTEQRDSAMYRCASSLSTGARTDTQYFGPGTRLTVL.